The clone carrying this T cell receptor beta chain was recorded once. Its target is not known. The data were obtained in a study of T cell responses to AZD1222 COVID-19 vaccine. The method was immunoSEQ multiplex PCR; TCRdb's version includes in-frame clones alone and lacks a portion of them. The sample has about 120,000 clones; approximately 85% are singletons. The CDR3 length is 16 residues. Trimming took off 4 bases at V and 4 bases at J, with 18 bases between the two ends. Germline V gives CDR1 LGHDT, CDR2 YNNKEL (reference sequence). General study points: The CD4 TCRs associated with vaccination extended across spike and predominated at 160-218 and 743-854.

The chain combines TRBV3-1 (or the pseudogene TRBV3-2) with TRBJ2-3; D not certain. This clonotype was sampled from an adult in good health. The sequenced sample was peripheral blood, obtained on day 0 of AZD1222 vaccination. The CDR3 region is CASSPQNRVAADTQYF. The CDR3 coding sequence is TGTGCCAGCAGCCCCCAAAATAGGGTAGCAGCAGATACGCAGTATTTT.